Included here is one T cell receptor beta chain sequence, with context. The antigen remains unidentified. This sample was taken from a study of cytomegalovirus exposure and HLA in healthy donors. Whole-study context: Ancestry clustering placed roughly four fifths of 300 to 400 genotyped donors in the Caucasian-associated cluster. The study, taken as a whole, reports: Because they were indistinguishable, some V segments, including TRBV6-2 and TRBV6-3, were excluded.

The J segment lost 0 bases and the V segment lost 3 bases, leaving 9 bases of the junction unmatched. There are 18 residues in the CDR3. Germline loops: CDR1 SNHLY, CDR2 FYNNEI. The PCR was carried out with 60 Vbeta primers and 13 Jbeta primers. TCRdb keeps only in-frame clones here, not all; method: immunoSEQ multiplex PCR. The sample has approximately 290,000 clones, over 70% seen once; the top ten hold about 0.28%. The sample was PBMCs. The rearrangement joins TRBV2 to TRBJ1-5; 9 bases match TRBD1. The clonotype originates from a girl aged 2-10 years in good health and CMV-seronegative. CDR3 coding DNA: TGTGCCAGCAGTGATAGGTGGACAGGGGCCGATAGCAATCAGCCCCAGCATTTT. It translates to CASSDRWTGADSNQPQHF.